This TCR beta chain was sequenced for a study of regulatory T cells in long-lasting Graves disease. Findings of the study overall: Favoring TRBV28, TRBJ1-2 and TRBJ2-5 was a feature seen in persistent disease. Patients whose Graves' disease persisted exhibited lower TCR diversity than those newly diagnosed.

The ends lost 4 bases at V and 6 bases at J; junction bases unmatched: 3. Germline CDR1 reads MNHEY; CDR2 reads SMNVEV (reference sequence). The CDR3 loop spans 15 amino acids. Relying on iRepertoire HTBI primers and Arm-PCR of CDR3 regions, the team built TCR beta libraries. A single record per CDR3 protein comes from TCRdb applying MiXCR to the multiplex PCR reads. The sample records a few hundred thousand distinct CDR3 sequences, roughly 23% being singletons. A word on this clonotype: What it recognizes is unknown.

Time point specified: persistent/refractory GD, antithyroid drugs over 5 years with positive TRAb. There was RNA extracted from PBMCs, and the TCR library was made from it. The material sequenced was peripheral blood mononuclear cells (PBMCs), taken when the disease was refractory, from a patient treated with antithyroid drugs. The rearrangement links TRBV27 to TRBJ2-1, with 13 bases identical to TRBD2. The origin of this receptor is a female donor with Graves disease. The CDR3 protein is CASSWGLAGSNEQFF. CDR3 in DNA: TGTGCCAGCAGTTGGGGACTAGCGGGGAGCAATGAGCAGTTCTTC.